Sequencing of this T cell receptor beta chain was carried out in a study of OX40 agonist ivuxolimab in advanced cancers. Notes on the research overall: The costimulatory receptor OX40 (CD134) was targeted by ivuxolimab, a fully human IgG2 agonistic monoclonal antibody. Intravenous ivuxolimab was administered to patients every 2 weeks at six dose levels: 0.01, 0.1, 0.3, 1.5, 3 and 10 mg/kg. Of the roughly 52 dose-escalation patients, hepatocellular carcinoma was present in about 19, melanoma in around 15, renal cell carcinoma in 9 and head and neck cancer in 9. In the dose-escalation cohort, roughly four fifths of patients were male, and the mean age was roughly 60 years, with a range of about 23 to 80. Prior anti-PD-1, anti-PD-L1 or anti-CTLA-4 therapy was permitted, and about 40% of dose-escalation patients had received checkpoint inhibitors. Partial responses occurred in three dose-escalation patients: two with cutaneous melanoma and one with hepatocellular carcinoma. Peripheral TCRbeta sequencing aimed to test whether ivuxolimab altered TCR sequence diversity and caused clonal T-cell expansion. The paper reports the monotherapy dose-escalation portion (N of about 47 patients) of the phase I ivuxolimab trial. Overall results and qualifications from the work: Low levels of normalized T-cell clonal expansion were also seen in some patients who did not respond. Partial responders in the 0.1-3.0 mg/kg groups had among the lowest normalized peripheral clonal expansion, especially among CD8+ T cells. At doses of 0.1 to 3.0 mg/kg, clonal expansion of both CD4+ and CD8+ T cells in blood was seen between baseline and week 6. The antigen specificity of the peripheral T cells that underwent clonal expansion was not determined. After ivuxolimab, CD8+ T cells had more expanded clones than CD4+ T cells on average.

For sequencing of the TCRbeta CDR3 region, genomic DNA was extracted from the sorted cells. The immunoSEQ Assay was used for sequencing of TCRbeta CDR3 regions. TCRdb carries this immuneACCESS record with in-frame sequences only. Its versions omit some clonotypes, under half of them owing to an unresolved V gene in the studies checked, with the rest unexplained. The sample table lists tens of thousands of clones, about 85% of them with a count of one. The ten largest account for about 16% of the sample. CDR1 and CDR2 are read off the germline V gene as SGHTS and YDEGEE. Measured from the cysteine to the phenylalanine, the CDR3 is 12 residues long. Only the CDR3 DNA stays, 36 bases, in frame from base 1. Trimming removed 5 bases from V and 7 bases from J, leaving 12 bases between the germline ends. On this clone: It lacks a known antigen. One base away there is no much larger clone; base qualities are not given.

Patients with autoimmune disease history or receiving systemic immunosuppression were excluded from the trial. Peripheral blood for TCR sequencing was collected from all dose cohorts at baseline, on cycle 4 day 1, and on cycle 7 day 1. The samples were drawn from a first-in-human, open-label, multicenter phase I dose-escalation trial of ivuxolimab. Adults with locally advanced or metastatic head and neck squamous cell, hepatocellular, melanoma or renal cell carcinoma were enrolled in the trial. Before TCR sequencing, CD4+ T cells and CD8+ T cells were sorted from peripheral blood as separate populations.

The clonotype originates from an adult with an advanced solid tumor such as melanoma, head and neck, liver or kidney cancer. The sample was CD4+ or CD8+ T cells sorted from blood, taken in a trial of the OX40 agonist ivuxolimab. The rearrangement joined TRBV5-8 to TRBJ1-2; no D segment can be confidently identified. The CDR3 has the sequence CASREFVVGYTF. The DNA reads TGTGCCAGCAGGGAATTCGTGGTTGGCTACACCTTC.